The rows below give T cell receptor beta chains drawn from one sample of a study of Graves' ophthalmopathy and Graves' hyperthyroidism. TCRdb itself ran the multiplex PCR reads through MiXCR, one entry per CDR3 protein. Of about 480,000 distinct CDR3 sequences in the sample, around 15% were seen once. The specimen was blood. These receptors were collected from a woman aged 25 to 45 with Graves' ophthalmopathy. CDR3s leave out the opening cysteine and the closing phenylalanine or tryptophan.

J gene | V gene | CDR3 protein
TRBJ2-4 | TRBV11-2 | ASSALAGHNIKY
TRBJ2-5 | TRBV28 | ASSLYPRIQETQY
TRBJ1-1 | TRBV12-3/TRBV12-4 | ASSLVREWGSGYAEAF
TRBJ1-1 | TRBV6-1 | ASSDRGTEAF
TRBJ1-2 | TRBV28 | ASNQGGYGYT
TRBJ2-2 | TRBV14 | ASSPRGLATGELF
TRBJ2-2 | TRBV6-1 | ASSEWETGELF
TRBJ2-5 | TRBV3-1 | ASSQMAGGEETQY
TRBJ2-7 | TRBV6-5 | ASSPLRLADSYEQY
TRBJ1-2 | TRBV6-1 | ASSEAYGVNYGYT
TRBJ2-5 | TRBV6-5 | ASSYNRGLSETQY
TRBJ2-5 | TRBV12-3/TRBV12-4 | ASSFLGTNNQETQY
TRBJ1-3 | TRBV2 | ASRGLDSYRSGNTIY
TRBJ1-1 | TRBV6-5 | ASSYGDRGNTEAF
TRBJ2-7 | TRBV15 | ATSRDVGTSGTSYEQY
TRBJ2-7 | TRBV6-1 | ASRPGLAGGSSYEQY
TRBJ2-5 | TRBV11-2 | ASSRQGSQETQY
TRBJ2-7 | TRBV2 | ASTEGFYSGEQY
TRBJ2-7 | TRBV25-1 | ASSEWAGTTSYEQY
TRBJ2-7 | TRBV6-1 | ASSEASGASYEQY
TRBJ1-1 | TRBV28 | ASSPKAGYGGEAF
TRBJ2-5 | TRBV28 | ASSLPGLTQETQY
TRBJ2-7 | TRBV11-2 | ASSLESQGSYEQY
TRBJ1-2 | TRBV24-1 | ATSDSYRGPGYT
TRBJ1-5 | TRBV6-1 | ASSGQRNQPQH
TRBJ2-2 | TRBV7-6 | ASSYPPGQVPEMNTGELF
TRBJ2-7 | TRBV5-1 | ASSPVQGSYEQY
TRBJ1-1 | TRBV6-5 | ASSYSKTGLNTEAF
TRBJ1-2 | TRBV3-1 | ASSPPTGTYGGYT